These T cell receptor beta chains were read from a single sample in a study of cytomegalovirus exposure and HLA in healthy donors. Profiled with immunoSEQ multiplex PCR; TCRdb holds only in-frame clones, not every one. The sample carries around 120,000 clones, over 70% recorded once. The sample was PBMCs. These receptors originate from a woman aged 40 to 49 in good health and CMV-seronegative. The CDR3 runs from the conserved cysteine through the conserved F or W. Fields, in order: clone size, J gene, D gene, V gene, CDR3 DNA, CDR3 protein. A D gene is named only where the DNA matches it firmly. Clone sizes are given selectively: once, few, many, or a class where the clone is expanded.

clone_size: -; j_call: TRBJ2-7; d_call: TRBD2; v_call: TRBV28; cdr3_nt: TGTGCCAGCAGTTTATCGACTAGCGGAACCTACGAGCAGTACTTC; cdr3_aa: CASSLSTSGTYEQYF
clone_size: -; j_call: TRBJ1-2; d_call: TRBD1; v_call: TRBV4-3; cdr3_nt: TGCGCCAGCAGCCAAGATCGGACAGGGAATGGCTACACCTTC; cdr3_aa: CASSQDRTGNGYTF
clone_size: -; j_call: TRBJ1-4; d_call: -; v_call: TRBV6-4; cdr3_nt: TGTGCCAGCAGCGCCGACACGAATGAAAAACTGTTTTTT; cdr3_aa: CASSADTNEKLFF
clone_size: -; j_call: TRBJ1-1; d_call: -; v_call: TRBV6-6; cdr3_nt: TGTGCCAGCAGTTTGGCCAAATCGAACACTGAAGCTTTCTTT; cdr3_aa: CASSLAKSNTEAFF
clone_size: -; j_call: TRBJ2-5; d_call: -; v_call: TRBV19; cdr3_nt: TGTGCCAGTGCTCCGGGACTGAGAAGCGATCAAGAGACCCAGTACTTC; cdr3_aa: CASAPGLRSDQETQYF
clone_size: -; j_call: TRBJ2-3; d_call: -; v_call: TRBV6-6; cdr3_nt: TGTGCCAGCAGTTACTCGAGGGTGGATCTAGGCGAGCAGTATTTT; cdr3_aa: CASSYSRVDLGEQYF
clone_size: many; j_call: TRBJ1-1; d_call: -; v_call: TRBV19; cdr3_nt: TGTGCCAGTAGTCTGGACAGCCGGAACACTGAAGCTTTCTTT; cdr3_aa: CASSLDSRNTEAFF
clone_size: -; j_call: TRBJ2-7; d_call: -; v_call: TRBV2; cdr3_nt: TGTGCCAGCAGTGAGACTGCCACCTACGAGCAGTACTTC; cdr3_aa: CASSETATYEQYF
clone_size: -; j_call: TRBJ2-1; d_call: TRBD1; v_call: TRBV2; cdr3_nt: TGTGCCAGCAGTGTGCGGCCTGGAATTCTGGGGCAGGGGGCGAGCGGTGAGCAGTTCTTC; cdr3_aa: CASSVRPGILGQGASGEQFF
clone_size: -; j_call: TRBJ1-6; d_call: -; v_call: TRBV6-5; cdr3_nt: TGTGCCAGCAGTCCGGGGACTGACCGAGAATCACCCCTCCACTTT; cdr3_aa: CASSPGTDRESPLHF
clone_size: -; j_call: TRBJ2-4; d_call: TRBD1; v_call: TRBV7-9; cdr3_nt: TGTGCCAGCAGCTTAGAAGACAGGGGCCAAAGCATTCAGTACTTC; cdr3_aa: CASSLEDRGQSIQYF
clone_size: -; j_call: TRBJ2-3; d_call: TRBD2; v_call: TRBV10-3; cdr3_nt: TGTGCCATCAGTGATCAAGCGGGAGGCACAGATACGCAGTATTTT; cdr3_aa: CAISDQAGGTDTQYF
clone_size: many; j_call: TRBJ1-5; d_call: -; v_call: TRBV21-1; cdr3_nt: TGTGCCAGCACCCCGACAGGGGTAGATCAGCCCCAGCATTTT; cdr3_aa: CASTPTGVDQPQHF
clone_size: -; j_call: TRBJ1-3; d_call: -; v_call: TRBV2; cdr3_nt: TGTGCCAGCAAGGACAGCTACTCTGGAAACACCATATATTTT; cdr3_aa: CASKDSYSGNTIYF
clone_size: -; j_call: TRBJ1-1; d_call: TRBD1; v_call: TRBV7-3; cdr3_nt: TGTGCCAGCAGCTTAAGACAGGGGAGTACTGAAGCTTTCTTT; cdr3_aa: CASSLRQGSTEAFF
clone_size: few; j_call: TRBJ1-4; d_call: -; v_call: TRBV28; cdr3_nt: TGTGCCAGCAGTCCCATTTGGGCGAAGGATGAAAAACTGTTTTTT; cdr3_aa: CASSPIWAKDEKLFF
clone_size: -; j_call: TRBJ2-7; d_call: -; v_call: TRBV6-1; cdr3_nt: TGTGCCAGCATGAGGGAACGGACCATGTTTTACGAGCAGTACTTC; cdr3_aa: CASMRERTMFYEQYF
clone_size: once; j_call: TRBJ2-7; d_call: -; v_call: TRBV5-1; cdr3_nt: TGCGCCAGCAGCTTGGGTTCCCGGGGGACCGAGCAGTACTTC; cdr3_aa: CASSLGSRGTEQYF
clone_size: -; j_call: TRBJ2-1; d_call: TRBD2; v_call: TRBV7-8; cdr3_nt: TGTGCCAGCAGCTTCCGTCCTTTAGCGGGCGTGTTCTTC; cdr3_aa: CASSFRPLAGVFF
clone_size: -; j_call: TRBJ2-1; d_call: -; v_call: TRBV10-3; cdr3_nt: TGTGCCATCAGTGAGTCGTTTAGGCAGGGTGGCGATGAGCAGTTCTTC; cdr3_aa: CAISESFRQGGDEQFF
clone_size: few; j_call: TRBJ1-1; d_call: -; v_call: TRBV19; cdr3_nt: TGTGCCAGTAGTATCACCCAGGGTGGCACTGAAGCTTTCTTT; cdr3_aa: CASSITQGGTEAFF
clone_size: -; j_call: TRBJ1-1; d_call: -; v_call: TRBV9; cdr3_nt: TGTGCCAGCAGCGTAGAACCTAAGGGGCGGAACACTGAAGCTTTCTTT; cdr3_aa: CASSVEPKGRNTEAFF
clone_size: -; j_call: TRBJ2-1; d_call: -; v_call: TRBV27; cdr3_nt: TGTGCCAGCAGTTTATCTCCGGGACAAGGGGGTAAACTCTTC; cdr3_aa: CASSLSPGQGGKLF
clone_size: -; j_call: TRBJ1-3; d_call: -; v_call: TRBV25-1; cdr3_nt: TGTGCCAGCAGTGAAAACCCCTCCCACAGGGATAGAGGAAACACCATATATTTT; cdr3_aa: CASSENPSHRDRGNTIYF
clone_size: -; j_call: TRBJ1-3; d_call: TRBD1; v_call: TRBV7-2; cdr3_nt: TGTGCCAGCAGCCGGAGCCAGGGGGCTGGAAACACCATATATTTT; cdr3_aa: CASSRSQGAGNTIYF
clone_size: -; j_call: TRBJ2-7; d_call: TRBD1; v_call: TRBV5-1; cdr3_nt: TGCGCCAGCAGCTTGGGGGACAGAACCTCCTACGAGCAGTACTTC; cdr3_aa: CASSLGDRTSYEQYF
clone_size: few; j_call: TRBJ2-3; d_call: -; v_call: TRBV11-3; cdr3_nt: TGTGCCAGCAGCTTACAGGGGCGAGATACGCAGTATTTT; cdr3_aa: CASSLQGRDTQYF
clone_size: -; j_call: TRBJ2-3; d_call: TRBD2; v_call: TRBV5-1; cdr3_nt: TGCGCCAGCAGCCCCGGGGCCGGGACTAGCGTAGCAGATACGCAGTATTTT; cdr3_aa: CASSPGAGTSVADTQYF
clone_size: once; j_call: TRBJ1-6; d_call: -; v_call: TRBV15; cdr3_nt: TGTGCCACCAGCAGAACCTTGGACAGTGTAAATTCACCCCTCCACTTT; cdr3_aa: CATSRTLDSVNSPLHF
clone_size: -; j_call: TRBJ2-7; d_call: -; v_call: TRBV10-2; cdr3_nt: TGCGCCAGCAGTGTAGGACAGAAATCCTACGAGCAGTACTTC; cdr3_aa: CASSVGQKSYEQYF
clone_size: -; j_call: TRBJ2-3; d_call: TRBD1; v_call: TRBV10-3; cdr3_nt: TGTGCCATCAGGACAGGGGGCTTATATACAGATACGCAGTATTTT; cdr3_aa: CAIRTGGLYTDTQYF
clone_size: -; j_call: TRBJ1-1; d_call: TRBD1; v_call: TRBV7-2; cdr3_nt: TGTGCCAGCAGCGGACAGGTGGGCGGTGAAGCTTTCTTT; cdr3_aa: CASSGQVGGEAFF
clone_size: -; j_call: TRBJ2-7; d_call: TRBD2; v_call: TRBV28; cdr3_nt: TGTGCCAGCAGTTTATTCAGCGGGATACTAAACGAGCAGTACTTC; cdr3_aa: CASSLFSGILNEQYF
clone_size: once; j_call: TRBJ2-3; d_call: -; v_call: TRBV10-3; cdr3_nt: TGTGCCATCAGTGGGCAGGAACCAACAGATACGCAGTATTTT; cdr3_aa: CAISGQEPTDTQYF
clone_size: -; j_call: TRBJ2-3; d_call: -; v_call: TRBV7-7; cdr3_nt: TGTGCCAGCAGCCCCCGACAGGCAGGCGATACGCAGTATTTT; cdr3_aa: CASSPRQAGDTQYF
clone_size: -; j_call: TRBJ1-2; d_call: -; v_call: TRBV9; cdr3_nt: TGTGCCAGCAGCGCAGACGGAGGGACCTATGGCTACACCTTC; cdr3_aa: CASSADGGTYGYTF
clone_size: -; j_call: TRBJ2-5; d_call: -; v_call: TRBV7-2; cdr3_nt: TGTGCCAGCAGCTTAGGGAGGGAGACCCAGTACTTC; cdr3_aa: CASSLGRETQYF